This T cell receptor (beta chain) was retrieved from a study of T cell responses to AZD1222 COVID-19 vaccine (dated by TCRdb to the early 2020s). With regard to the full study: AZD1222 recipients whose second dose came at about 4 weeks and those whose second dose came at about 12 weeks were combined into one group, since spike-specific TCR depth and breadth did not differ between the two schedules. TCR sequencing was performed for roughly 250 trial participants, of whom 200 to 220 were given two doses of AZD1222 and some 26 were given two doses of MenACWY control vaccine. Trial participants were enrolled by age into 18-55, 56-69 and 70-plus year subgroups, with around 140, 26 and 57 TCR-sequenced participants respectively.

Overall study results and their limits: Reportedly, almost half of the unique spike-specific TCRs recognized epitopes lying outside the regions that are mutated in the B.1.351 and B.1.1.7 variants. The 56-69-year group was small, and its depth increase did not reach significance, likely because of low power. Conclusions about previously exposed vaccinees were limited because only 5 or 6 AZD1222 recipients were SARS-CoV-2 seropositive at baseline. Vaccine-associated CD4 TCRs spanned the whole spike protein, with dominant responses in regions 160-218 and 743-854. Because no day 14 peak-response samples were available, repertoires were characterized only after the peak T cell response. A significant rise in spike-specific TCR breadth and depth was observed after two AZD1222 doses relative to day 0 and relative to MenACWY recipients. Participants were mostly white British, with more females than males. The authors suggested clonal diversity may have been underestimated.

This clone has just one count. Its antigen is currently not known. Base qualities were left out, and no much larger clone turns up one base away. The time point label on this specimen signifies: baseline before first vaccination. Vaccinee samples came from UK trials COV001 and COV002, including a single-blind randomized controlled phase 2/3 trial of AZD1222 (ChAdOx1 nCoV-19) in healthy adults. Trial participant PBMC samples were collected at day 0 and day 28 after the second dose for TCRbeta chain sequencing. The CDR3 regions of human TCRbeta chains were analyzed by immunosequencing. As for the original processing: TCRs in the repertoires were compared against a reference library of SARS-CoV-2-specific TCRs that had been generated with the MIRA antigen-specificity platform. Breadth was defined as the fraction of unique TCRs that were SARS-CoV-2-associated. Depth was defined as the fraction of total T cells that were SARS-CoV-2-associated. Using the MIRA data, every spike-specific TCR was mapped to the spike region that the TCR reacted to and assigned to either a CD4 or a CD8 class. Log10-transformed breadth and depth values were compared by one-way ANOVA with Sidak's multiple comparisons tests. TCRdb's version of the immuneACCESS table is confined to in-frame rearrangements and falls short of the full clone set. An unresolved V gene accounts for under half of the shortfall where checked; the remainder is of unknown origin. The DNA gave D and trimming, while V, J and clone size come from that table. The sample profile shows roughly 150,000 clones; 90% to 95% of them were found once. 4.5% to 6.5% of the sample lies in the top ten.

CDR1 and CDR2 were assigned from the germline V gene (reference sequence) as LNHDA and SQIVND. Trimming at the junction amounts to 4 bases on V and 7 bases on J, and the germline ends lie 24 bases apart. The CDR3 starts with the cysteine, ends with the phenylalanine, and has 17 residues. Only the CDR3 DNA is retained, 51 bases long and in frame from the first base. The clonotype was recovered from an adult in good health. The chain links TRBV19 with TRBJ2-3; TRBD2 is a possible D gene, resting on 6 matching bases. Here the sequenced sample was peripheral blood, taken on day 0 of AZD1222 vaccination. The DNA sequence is TGTGCCAGTAGTAACAATCGGCTAGCGAGGGTTCTAAATACGCAGTATTTT. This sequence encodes CASSNNRLARVLNTQYF.